This TCR beta chain was identified in a study of blood T cell repertoires in COVID-19. Across the study: Whether acute or convalescent, the COVID-19 samples came from the United States, Italy and Spain. PBMCs, B-cell-depleted T cells, or T cells provided the cDNA or gDNA that made up the material.

Libraries were prepared by immunoSEQ multiplex PCR; TCRdb keeps only in-frame clonotypes and omits some of them. The sample carries 25,000 to 35,000 clones, more than 80% recorded once. The CDR3 length is 11 residues. This TCR derives from a human donor in a cohort sampled during active COVID-19. This sequence joins TRBV12-2 and TRBJ2-3; the table's TRBD2 call for D was not verified on the DNA. TRBV12-2 is a documented pseudogene. Source material: peripheral blood. CDR3 residues: CASRPRDTQYF. DNA for the CDR3: TGTGCAAGTCGCCCCCGAGATACGCAGTATTTT.